Each of the 19 T cell receptor beta chains below was sequenced from the same sample in a study of T cells in Graves' hyperthyroidism and ophthalmopathy. Amplification of TCR beta CDR3 regions was performed using RNA transcripts as template. Researchers ran a first-round RT-PCR on the TCR CDR3 using the HTBI primer set. Each CDR3 protein is one row after TCRdb ran MiXCR on the multiplex PCR reads. Here the sample spans around 500,000 distinct CDR3 sequences, 20% to 25% being singletons. Sequencing was carried out using blood. The receptors come from a woman in her 70s with Graves' ophthalmopathy.

This clonotype was observed many times. The V and J genes are TRBV2 and TRBJ1-1, with 8 bases that match TRBD1. Germline V lookup: CDR1 SNHLY, CDR2 FYNNEI. V lost 6 bases, J lost 11 bases, and 5 bases stayed unmatched. The CDR3 consists of 11 residues. The CDR3 region is CASSPGGRAFF. The CDR3 region has the DNA TGTGCCAGCAGCCCAGGGGGCCGTGCTTTCTTT.

V and J are TRBV30 and TRBJ1-6, with TRBD1 as a possible D gene (5 bases). Between the trimmed V and J ends, which lost 0 bases and 2 bases, there was a span of 14 bases. The V gene's germline CDR1 is GTSNPN and CDR2 SVGIG (reference sequence). The CDR3 consists of 17 residues. Written as DNA, the CDR3 is TGTGCCTGGAGTGTACCCTTGACAGAGGCCTATAATTCACCCCTCCACTTT. It codes for CAWSVPLTEAYNSPLHF.

This clonotype was detected a few times. This rearrangement joins TRBV7-6 to TRBJ2-7, with D possibly called TRBD1 or TRBD2 (5 bases each). From germline, CDR1 is SGHVS and CDR2 FNYEAQ. Between the trimmed V and J ends, which lost 5 bases and 6 bases, there was a span of 11 bases. This CDR3 comprises 12 residues. CDR3 region: CASSRRDGEQYF. For the CDR3, the DNA is TGTGCCAGCAGCCGACGGGACGGCGAGCAGTACTTC.

This clonotype was seen only a few times. The chain is built from TRBV2 and TRBJ2-5, with 8 nucleotides matching TRBD2. With V trimmed by 4 bases and J by 5 bases, 9 bases remained unmatched. Germline CDR1 is SNHLY and CDR2 is FYNNEI. This CDR3 is built from 15 residues. CDR3 loop: CASSGRSGGRETQYF. The CDR3 nucleotides read TGTGCCAGCAGTGGAAGAAGCGGGGGACGGGAGACCCAGTACTTC.

A few counts support this clonotype. The chain recombines TRBV7-9 with TRBJ2-7, with D possibly matching TRBD1 (5 bases). CDR1 is SEHNR, CDR2 FQNEAQ, per germline (reference sequence). Trimming shortened V by 1 base and J by 2 bases, and 12 bases separated the two germline ends. The CDR3 contains 15 residues. This CDR3 reads CASSLEDKGTYEQYF. The CDR3 DNA reads as TGTGCCAGCAGCTTAGAGGACAAGGGAACCTACGAGCAGTACTTC. Supplemented by reference TRBV7-9 and TRBJ2-7, the full variable domain reads DTGVSQNPRHKITKRGQNVTFRCDPISEHNRLYWYRQTLGQGPEFLTYFQNEAQLEKSRLLSDRFSAERPKGSFSTLEIQRTEQGDSAMYLCASSLEDKGTYEQYFGPGTRLTVT.

The table lists this clonotype with many counts. The chain combines TRBV12-3 or TRBV12-4 with TRBJ2-7; D perhaps matches TRBD1 (6 bases). This CDR3 is built from 15 residues. V lost 5 bases and J lost 6, with 20 bases in between. CDR3 region: CASSPLQGQWVEQYF. The CDR3 DNA follows: TGTGCCAGCAGTCCCCTACAGGGTCAATGGGTCGAGCAGTACTTC.

The chain uses TRBV7-2 and TRBJ2-7; D unclear. V dropped 3 bases and J dropped 6 bases, with 9 bases sitting between them. CDR1 and CDR2 (germline): SGHTA, FQGNSA. The CDR3 contains 12 residues. For the CDR3, the DNA is TGTGCCAGCAGCTTTGTAGGTAGCGAGCAGTACTTC. Translating gives CASSFVGSEQYF. The full variable domain, in which reference TRBV7-2 and TRBJ2-7 provide the parts outside the CDR3, is GAGVSQSPSNKVTEKGKDVELRCDPISGHTALYWYRQSLGQGLEFLIYFQGNSAPDKSGLPSDRFSAERTGGSVSTLTIQRTQQEDSAVYLCASSFVGSEQYFGPGTRLTVT.

This chain joins TRBV6-1 and TRBJ1-2, with 7 bases fitting TRBD1. V trimming: 8 bases; J trimming: 0 bases; junction bases outside the gene matches: 9. Germline-derived CDR1 and CDR2 are MNHNS and SASEGT. This CDR3 has 15 amino acids. The CDR3 bases are TGTGCCAGCCAATATAACAGGGGTTCTAACTATGGCTACACCTTC. Translated, it gives CASQYNRGSNYGYTF.

V gene TRBV27 combines with J gene TRBJ1-1; D may be TRBD1 (5 bases). Looked up from germline, CDR1 is MNHEY and CDR2 is SMNVEV (reference sequence). The CDR3 contains 17 residues. V lost 3 bases, J lost 5 bases, and 22 bases lay in between. The CDR3 DNA sequence: TGTGCCAGCAGTTTCAAGCCTCCGAGGGGTGCGGGTACTGAAGCTTTCTTT. It encodes CASSFKPPRGAGTEAFF.

The V call is TRBV5-6, the J call TRBJ2-1, with TRBD2 identical over 7 bases. The germline gives CDR1 SGHDT, CDR2 YYEEEE. The CDR3 is made up of 15 amino acids. The ends lost 2 bases at V and 4 bases at J; junction bases unmatched: 6. CDR3 sequence: CASSLGWEGYNEQFF. CDR3 bases: TGTGCCAGCAGCTTAGGGTGGGAGGGATACAATGAGCAGTTCTTC.

V and J are TRBV20-1 and TRBJ2-1, with TRBD2 matching 13 bases. Germline loops: CDR1 DFQATT, CDR2 SNEGSKA (reference sequence). V lost 3 bases, J lost 9 bases, and 11 bases stayed unmatched. CDR3 length: 16 amino acids. The CDR3 DNA sequence: TGCAGTGCTAGGAGACCGGGACTAGCGGGAAATAGTGAGCAGTTCTTC. This encodes CSARRPGLAGNSEQFF.

In this sample, this clonotype turned up many times. The chain joins TRBV30 to TRBJ2-7; 9 nucleotides agree with TRBD1. CDR1 is GTSNPN, CDR2 SVGIG, per germline (reference sequence). The ends lost 3 bases at V and 7 bases at J; junction bases unmatched: 1. The CDR3 is made up of 11 amino acids. The CDR3 sequence: CAWRDRGEQYF. The CDR3 nucleotides read TGTGCCTGGAGAGACAGGGGGGAGCAGTACTTC.

On this clonotype itself: A read error may be the cause here, since a much bigger clone is one base away. The chain combines TRBV5-1 with TRBJ1-1, with D possibly being TRBD1 (6 bases). The CDR3 runs to 13 residues. The germline CDR1 and CDR2 sequences are SGHRS and YFSETQ. As DNA, the CDR3 is TGCGCCAGCAGACAGGGATCCTACACTGAAACTTTCTTT. Translating gives CASRQGSYTETFF.

V gene TRBV18 combines with J gene TRBJ1-2; D may be TRBD1 (6 bases). The V and J ends lost 4 bases and 0 bases respectively, with 12 bases between them. The germline V gene encodes CDR1 KGHSH and CDR2 LQKENI. CDR3 length: 15 residues. In DNA, the CDR3 is TGTGCCAGCTCACAACAGGGCCGAGCTAACTATGGCTACACCTTC. It translates to CASSQQGRANYGYTF. Together with reference TRBV18 and TRBJ1-2, the CDR3 gives the full variable domain: NAGVMQNPRHLVRRRGQEARLRCSPMKGHSHVYWYRQLPEEGLKFMVYLQKENIIDESGMPKERFSAEFPKEGPSILRIQQVVRGDSAAYFCASSQQGRANYGYTFGSGTRLTVV.

CDR3 region: CASSVAGMQETQYF. The DNA of the CDR3 is TGTGCCAGCAGCGTAGCCGGTATGCAAGAGACCCAGTACTTC. This chain connects TRBV9 to TRBJ2-5, with D hard to call. The CDR3 is made up of 14 amino acids. Trimming cost V 0 bases and J 2 bases, with 8 bases left between them. Germline CDR1 and CDR2: SGDLS and YYNGEE.

There are many counts of this clonotype. V and J are TRBV6-1 and TRBJ2-5; D is undetermined. Germline V lookup: CDR1 MNHNS, CDR2 SASEGT. The CDR3 loop spans 15 amino acids. V lost 6 bases to trimming and J lost 0 bases, with 14 bases between them. Here the CDR3 DNA reads TGTGCCAGCAGCCCCCGTAGGTCGGACCAAGAGACCCAGTACTTC. This gives the protein CASSPRRSDQETQYF.

This clonotype has at least ten counts. This rearrangement joins TRBV2 to TRBJ2-2, with 9 bases aligning to TRBD1. Looked up from germline, CDR1 is SNHLY and CDR2 is FYNNEI. The CDR3 length is 16 residues. V lost 2 bases, J lost 7 bases, and 8 bases stayed unmatched. This CDR3 reads CASSENPDRGIGELFF. The CDR3 coding sequence is TGTGCCAGCAGTGAAAATCCAGACAGGGGGATCGGGGAGCTGTTTTTT.

This clonotype was observed at least ten times. The chain links TRBV12-5 to TRBJ1-2, with D uncertain. V lost 0 bases to trimming and J lost 8 bases, with 10 bases between them. The CDR3 contains 13 residues. The germline V gene encodes CDR1 LGHNT and CDR2 FRNRAP. DNA for the CDR3: TGTGCTAGTGGTTTGGTACTCGGGAGAGGCTACACCTTC. Translating gives CASGLVLGRGYTF. The full variable domain, in which reference TRBV12-5 and TRBJ1-2 provide the parts outside the CDR3, is DARVTQTPRHKVTEMGQEVTMRCQPILGHNTVFWYRQTMMQGLELLAYFRNRAPLDDSGMPKDRFSAEMPDATLATLKIQPSEPRDSAVYFCASGLVLGRGYTFGSGTRLTVV.

CDR3: CAISKDQGNTEAFF. In DNA form, the CDR3 reads TGTGCCATCAGTAAAGACCAGGGGAACACTGAAGCTTTCTTT. The J gene is TRBJ1-1, the V gene TRBV10-3; TRBD1 might be the D (5 bases). V lost 5 bases to trimming and J lost 1 base, with 11 bases between them. This CDR3 contains 14 residues. CDR1 is ENHRY and CDR2 is SYGVKD in the germline V gene.